Listed below are T cell receptor beta chains from one sample, sequenced in a study of T cell repertoires in cytomegalovirus infection. TCRdb itself ran the reads through MiXCR, one entry per CDR3 protein. The profile shows approximately 190,000 distinct CDR3 sequences, 28% of them singletons. The sample was PBMCs. The receptor set was obtained from a human donor in good health (CMV status not recorded). Some clones in this sample may be carry-over from other donors' samples. The CDR3 runs from the conserved cysteine through the conserved F or W. The D gene is left open where the match is weak. Part of the rows lack a size; the others show once, few, many or a class for expanded clones.

>TRBV5-3|TRBJ1-3|once|NA
CASSFPEAGNTIYF
TGTGCCAGCAGCTTCCCGGAGGCGGGAAACACCATATATTTT
>TRBV6-2/TRBV6-3|TRBJ2-5|many|NA
CASSYSGTPGTQYF
TGTGCCAGCAGTTACTCCGGCACCCCAGGGACCCAGTACTTC
>TRBV5-4|TRBJ2-2|NA|NA
CASSHKGLWNTGELFF
TGTGCCAGCAGCCATAAGGGGCTGTGGAACACCGGGGAGCTGTTTTTT
>TRBV7-6|TRBJ2-7|many|TRBD2
CASSTAVSSGSHSYEQYF
TGTGCCAGCAGCACAGCGGTCTCTAGCGGGTCCCACTCCTACGAGCAGTACTTC
>TRBV2|TRBJ1-2|NA|TRBD1
CAKQGARGMDGYTF
TGTGCCAAACAGGGGGCGAGGGGCATGGACGGCTACACCTTC
>TRBV7-8|TRBJ1-1|NA|NA
CASSLARTENTEAFF
TGTGCCAGCAGCTTAGCGCGGACGGAGAACACTGAAGCTTTCTTT
>TRBV7-6|TRBJ2-5|NA|NA
CASSLYDRGDETQYF
TGTGCTAGCAGCTTATACGACCGGGGTGACGAGACCCAGTACTTC
>TRBV4-1|TRBJ2-7|NA|NA
CASSQDLSEQYF
TGTGCCAGCAGCCAAGATCTGAGCGAGCAGTACTTC
>TRBV20-1|TRBJ2-5|NA|NA
CSAQNGETQYF
TGCAGTGCTCAAAATGGGGAGACCCAGTACTTC
>TRBV10-3|TRBJ1-5|NA|NA
CAITSGLPNQPQHF
TGTGCCATCACCTCGGGACTCCCCAATCAGCCCCAGCATTTT
>TRBV7-3|TRBJ2-5|few|TRBD2
CASSLNSPLAGGETQYF
TGTGCCAGCAGCTTAAATTCGCCTCTAGCGGGGGGAGAGACCCAGTACTTC
>TRBV5-1|TRBJ2-1|few|TRBD1
CASSTGVPSSYNEQFF
TGCGCCAGCAGCACAGGGGTTCCCAGCTCCTACAATGAGCAGTTCTTC
>TRBV5-1|TRBJ2-7|few|TRBD1
CASSPGTGTNEQYF
TGCGCCAGCAGCCCCGGGACAGGGACAAACGAGCAGTACTTC
>TRBV14|TRBJ2-3|few|NA
CASNRGGAPTDTQYF
TGTGCCAGCAACCGAGGGGGGGCACCCACAGATACGCAGTATTTT
>TRBV7-2|TRBJ1-2|few|NA
CASSLGGRDGYTF
TGTGCCAGCAGCTTAGGGGGGCGGGATGGCTACACCTTC
>TRBV6-5|TRBJ1-2|few|NA
CASFRDGLIYGYTF
TGTGCCAGCTTCCGGGACGGACTTATCTATGGCTACACCTTC
>TRBV11-2|TRBJ2-5|NA|NA
CSSSLASGVEETQYF
TGTTCCAGCAGCTTAGCATCAGGGGTTGAAGAGACCCAGTACTTC
>TRBV12-3/TRBV12-4|TRBJ1-1|few|TRBD1
CASSYRGRGDTEAFF
TGTGCCAGCAGTTACAGGGGGAGAGGGGACACTGAAGCTTTCTTT
>TRBV7-6|TRBJ2-1|few|NA
CASSLGGGEQFF
TGTGCCAGCAGCTTAGGGGGCGGTGAGCAGTTCTTC
>TRBV7-2|TRBJ2-1|NA|TRBD1
CASSLYEGTGNEQFF
TGTGCCAGCAGCTTATATGAGGGGACAGGGAATGAGCAGTTCTTC
>TRBV7-2|TRBJ2-5|many|TRBD2
CASSLVGTSGGGQETQYF
TGTGCCAGCAGCTTAGTGGGGACTAGCGGGGGGGGCCAAGAGACCCAGTACTTC
>TRBV7-2|TRBJ2-3|many|NA
CASSPPAIGTDTQYF
TGTGCCAGCAGCCCCCCCGCAATTGGGACAGATACGCAGTATTTT
>TRBV5-6|TRBJ2-1|NA|NA
CASSFAGRDEQFF
TGTGCCAGCAGCTTCGCAGGGCGCGATGAGCAGTTCTTC
>TRBV12-3/TRBV12-4|TRBJ1-1|few|TRBD1
CASRDRYTEAFF
TGTGCCAGCAGGGACAGGTACACTGAAGCTTTCTTT
>TRBV3-1|TRBJ1-2|NA|NA
CASSQEGGYYGYTF
TGTGCCAGCAGCCAAGAAGGGGGGTACTATGGCTACACCTTC
>TRBV7-3|TRBJ2-7|few|TRBD2
CASSLSPAGNSYEQYF
TGTGCCAGCAGCTTAAGTCCAGCGGGGAACTCCTACGAGCAGTACTTC
>TRBV28|TRBJ1-6|few|TRBD1
CASSLSTGSSPLHF
TGTGCCAGCAGTTTGTCGACAGGGAGTTCACCCCTCCACTTT
>TRBV10-3|TRBJ2-7|many|NA
CAISEASYEQYF
TGTGCCATCAGTGAGGCGTCCTACGAGCAGTACTTC
>TRBV20-1|TRBJ2-1|NA|TRBD2
CSVRRIAGGYNEQFF
TGCAGTGTCCGTCGGATAGCGGGGGGCTACAATGAGCAGTTCTTC
>TRBV12-3/TRBV12-4|TRBJ2-1|many|NA
CASIAWGVNNEQFF
TGTGCCAGCATAGCATGGGGAGTGAACAATGAGCAGTTCTTC
>TRBV4-1|TRBJ1-5|NA|NA
CASSQGFSSNQPQHF
TGCGCCAGCAGCCAAGGGTTCTCAAGCAATCAGCCCCAGCATTTT
>TRBV5-4|TRBJ2-5|NA|NA
CASSLGQAGRYQETQYF
TGTGCCAGCAGCTTGGGCCAGGCGGGCAGGTACCAAGAGACCCAGTACTTC